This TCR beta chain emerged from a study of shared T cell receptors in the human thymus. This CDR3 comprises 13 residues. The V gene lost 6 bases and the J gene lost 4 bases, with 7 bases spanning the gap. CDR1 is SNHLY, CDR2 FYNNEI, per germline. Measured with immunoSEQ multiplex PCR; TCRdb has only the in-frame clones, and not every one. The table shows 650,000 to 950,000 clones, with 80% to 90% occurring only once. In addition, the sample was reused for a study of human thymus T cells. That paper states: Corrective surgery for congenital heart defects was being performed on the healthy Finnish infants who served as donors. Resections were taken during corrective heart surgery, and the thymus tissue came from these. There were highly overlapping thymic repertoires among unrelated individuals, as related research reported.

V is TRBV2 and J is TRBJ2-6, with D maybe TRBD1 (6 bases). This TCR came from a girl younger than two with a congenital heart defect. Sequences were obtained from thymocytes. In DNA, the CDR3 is TGTGCCAGCAGAGGACAGGGGGCCAACGTCCTGACTTTC. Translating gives CASRGQGANVLTF. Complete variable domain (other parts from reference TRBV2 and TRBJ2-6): EPEVTQTPSHQVTQMGQEVILRCVPISNHLYFYWYRQILGQKVEFLVSFYNNEISEKSEIFDDQFSVERPDGSNFTLKIRSTKLEDSAMYFCASRGQGANVLTFGAGSRLTVL.